The 23 T cell receptor beta chains listed next were all sequenced from one sample in a study of T cells in Graves' hyperthyroidism and ophthalmopathy. It was RNA transcripts that yielded the amplified TCR beta CDR3 regions. The TCR CDR3 was amplified in a first-round RT-PCR using the HTBI primer set. One entry per CDR3 protein results from TCRdb running MiXCR on the multiplex PCR reads. In the table there are about 570,000 distinct CDR3 sequences, approximately 44% of which are singletons. Sequences were obtained from peripheral blood or thyroid tissue (not recorded which). All receptors come from an adult woman with Graves' disease, either hyperthyroidism or ophthalmopathy (not recorded which).

This chain links TRBV7-6 with TRBJ2-5; 9 bases line up with TRBD2. CDR1 is SGHVS, CDR2 FNYEAQ, per germline. This CDR3 is 16 amino acids long. Germline trimming cut 5 bases from V and 0 bases from J; bases unmatched to any gene: 7. The CDR3 protein is CASSQSLAGNQETQYF. DNA for the CDR3: TGTGCCAGCAGCCAGTCCCTAGCGGGGAACCAAGAGACCCAGTACTTC.

This clonotype was counted ten times or more. V usage is TRBV5-1 and J usage is TRBJ1-1; 7 bases match TRBD1. J was trimmed by 10 bases and V by 7 bases; bases with no gene match: 7. This CDR3 has 11 residues. CDR1 is SGHRS and CDR2 is YFSETQ in the germline V gene. The CDR3 sequence: CASAQGGIAFF. As DNA, the CDR3 is TGCGCCAGCGCCCAGGGGGGGATAGCTTTCTTT.

This clonotype was seen a handful of times. The chain recombines TRBV7-9 with TRBJ2-2; no clear D gene. The V and J ends lost 5 bases and 7 bases respectively, with 11 bases between them. Per germline, CDR1 SEHNR and CDR2 FQNEAQ (reference sequence). The CDR3 extends over 13 amino acids. The CDR3 coding sequence is TGTGCCAGCAGCCCGATCCAAGGCGGGGAGCTGTTTTTT. Residues: CASSPIQGGELFF. The entire variable domain, with the rest obtained from reference TRBV7-9 and TRBJ2-2, is as follows: DTGVSQNPRHKITKRGQNVTFRCDPISEHNRLYWYRQTLGQGPEFLTYFQNEAQLEKSRLLSDRFSAERPKGSFSTLEIQRTEQGDSAMYLCASSPIQGGELFFGEGSRLTVL.

This clonotype was observed a handful of times. This chain joins TRBV15 and TRBJ1-4; TRBD1 agrees at 7 bases. This CDR3 spans 15 amino acids. Germline CDR1 reads LNHNV; CDR2 reads YYDKDF (reference sequence). V shed 4 bases and J 7 bases; nucleotides not matched to a gene: 9. The CDR3 reads CATSTARDSLEKLFF. The CDR3 DNA is TGTGCCACCAGCACAGCGCGGGACAGCCTTGAAAAACTGTTTTTT. The full variable domain, with the rest looked up from reference TRBV15 and TRBJ1-4, is DAMVIQNPRYQVTQFGKPVTLSCSQTLNHNVMYWYQQKSSQAPKLLFHYYDKDFNNEADTPDNFQSRRPNTSFCFLDIRSPGLGDTAMYLCATSTARDSLEKLFFGSGTQLSVL.

The chain uses TRBV10-3 and TRBJ1-1; D is undetermined. V was pared by 9 bases and J by 0 bases, with 11 bases between. The CDR3 is 13 residues long. Germline CDR1 ENHRY, CDR2 SYGVKD. The CDR3 loop is CAIAQYMNTEAFF. CDR3 DNA sequence: TGTGCCATTGCCCAATACATGAACACTGAAGCTTTCTTT.

The table lists this clonotype with many counts. This chain connects TRBV7-9 to TRBJ1-1, with 11 bases that match TRBD1. Germline V gene data show CDR1 as SEHNR and CDR2 as FQNEAQ (reference sequence). With 3 bases clipped from V and 10 bases from J, the junction kept 13 bases outside the gene matches. The CDR3 covers 16 residues. The CDR3: CASSLGQGVRYDRAFF. DNA for the CDR3: TGTGCCAGCAGCTTGGGACAGGGGGTACGTTACGATCGAGCTTTCTTT.

Here the CDR3 DNA reads TGTGCCACCAGCAGAGTTCCGGGACCGAACACCGGGGAGCTGTTTTTT. Translating it yields CATSRVPGPNTGELFF. The chain carries TRBV15 and TRBJ2-2; D may be TRBD1 or TRBD2 (5 bases each). V gave up 1 base and J gave up 0 bases, with 9 bases separating them. Germline V gene sequence: CDR1 LNHNV, CDR2 YYDKDF (reference sequence). The CDR3 covers 16 residues.

The gene calls are TRBV7-2 and TRBJ1-1; unclear D gene. Germline CDR1 and CDR2: SGHTA and FQGNSA. The CDR3 sequence is 11 residues long. The V end lost 6 bases, the J end lost 3 bases, and 5 bases lay between the germline ends. The CDR3 DNA reads as TGTGCCAGCAGTGTTGACACTGAAGCTTTCTTT. Its translation: CASSVDTEAFF.

The rearrangement uses TRBV15 and TRBJ2-5; D may be TRBD1 (6 bases). The CDR3 spans 13 residues. V was clipped by 3 bases and J by 2 bases, with 7 bases between them. The V gene's germline CDR1 is LNHNV and CDR2 YYDKDF (reference sequence). CDR3 protein: CATSRDSQETQYF. DNA for the CDR3: TGTGCCACCAGCAGGGACAGTCAAGAGACCCAGTACTTC.

Comment on this clonotype: No conserved phenylalanine or tryptophan is present at the end of the CDR3, so a read error is the likely explanation. No DNA is shown, since the ends of the CDR3 on it are uncertain; the CDR3 is the one TCRdb lists. J is TRBJ1-4 and V is TRBV24-1. Per the germline V gene, CDR1 is KGHDR and CDR2 is SFDVKD. The CDR3 adds up to 9 amino acids, both ends counted. CDR3 in amino acids: CATSDLGRA.

This clonotype was found many times. The rearrangement uses TRBV20-1 and TRBJ2-2; 11 bases agree with TRBD2. This CDR3 comprises 16 residues. CDR1 DFQATT and CDR2 SNEGSKA come from the germline V gene (reference sequence). V shed 1 base and J 3 bases; nucleotides not matched to a gene: 4. The chain's CDR3 is CSARVLAGGHTGELFF. In DNA, the CDR3 is TGCAGTGCTAGAGTGTTAGCGGGAGGGCACACCGGGGAGCTGTTTTTT.

Only a few counts were recorded for this clonotype. The chain employs TRBV9 and TRBJ2-5, with 13 bases identical to TRBD2. The J segment lost 0 bases and the V segment lost 3 bases, leaving 5 bases of the junction unmatched. The CDR3 is made up of 17 amino acids. CDR1 and CDR2 (germline): SGDLS, YYNGEE. The CDR3 region has the DNA TGTGCCAGCAGCGCCCAACTAGCGGGAGGGAACCAAGAGACCCAGTACTTC. Its translation: CASSAQLAGGNQETQYF.

The rearrangement uses TRBV2 and TRBJ1-1; tentative D call: TRBD1 (6 bases). Trimming removed 1 base from V and 5 bases from J, with 11 bases in between. This CDR3 has 14 amino acids. From germline, CDR1 is SNHLY and CDR2 FYNNEI. The CDR3 DNA is TGTGCCAGCAGTGAAGGGGGGGGGCGAACTGAAGCTTTCTTT. Translation: CASSEGGGRTEAFF.

V gene TRBV10-3 combines with J gene TRBJ2-5, with 9 bases matching TRBD2. The J segment lost 1 base and the V segment lost 6 bases, leaving 6 bases of the junction unmatched. Germline assignment: CDR1 ENHRY and CDR2 SYGVKD. This CDR3 region has 15 residues. The CDR3 DNA reads TGTGCCATCAGCGCGGGAGGGCAGTCCCAAGAGACCCAGTACTTC. Its translation: CAISAGGQSQETQYF.

This clonotype has a count of ten or more. The CDR3 sequence is CAGGGGGPLHF. CDR3 nucleotide sequence: TGTGCCGGAGGAGGAGGGGGACCCCTCCACTTT. The rearrangement links TRBV6-6 to TRBJ1-6; weak D call: TRBD1 (6 bases). Germline CDR1 MNHNY, CDR2 SVGAGI (reference sequence). V was pared by 11 bases and J by 12 bases, with 14 bases between. CDR3 length: 11 residues.

This clonotype was found a few times. One end of the junction varies from germline; a read error may be responsible. CDR3 region: CASSAGNTIYF. The CDR3 DNA follows: TGTGCCAGCTCGGCTGGGAACACCATATATTTT. The chain combines TRBV7-9 with TRBJ1-3; D gene uncertain. Germline V gene lookup returns CDR1 SEHNR and CDR2 FQNEAQ (reference sequence). The CDR3 has 11 residues. Using reference TRBV7-9 and TRBJ1-3 for the parts outside the CDR3, the full variable domain is DTGVSQNPRHKITKRGQNVTFRCDPISEHNRLYWYRQTLGQGPEFLTYFQNEAQLEKSRLLSDRFSAERPKGSFSTLEIQRTEQGDSAMYLCASSAGNTIYFGEGSWLTVV.

This clonotype occurred a few times. CDR3 in amino acids: CSVGSSGRAYNEQFF. Written as DNA, the CDR3 is TGCAGCGTTGGGAGTAGCGGGAGGGCCTACAATGAGCAGTTCTTC. This chain links TRBV29-1 with TRBJ2-1; 11 nucleotides line up with TRBD2. J was trimmed by 2 bases and V by 4 bases; bases with no gene match: 4. This CDR3 contains 15 residues. Germline V gene sequence: CDR1 SQVTM, CDR2 ANQGSEA.

The chain employs TRBV7-2 and TRBJ2-5; D is perhaps TRBD2 (6 bases). CDR3 length: 16 amino acids. The germline gives CDR1 SGHTA, CDR2 FQGNSA. Trimming removed 5 bases at V and 1 base at J, with 17 bases between. The DNA for the CDR3 is TGTGCCAGCAGCCATCGGGACTCTGGGGGCCAAGAGACCCAGTACTTC. As protein: CASSHRDSGGQETQYF.

The V and J genes are TRBV7-2 and TRBJ2-7; D unclear. This CDR3 spans 16 amino acids. In germline, CDR1 is SGHTA, CDR2 FQGNSA. V gave up 7 bases and J gave up 0 bases, with 19 bases separating them. The DNA for the CDR3 is TGTGCCAGCACCCCCCCCGGGCACCTGAGCTCCTACGAGCAGTACTTC. This gives the protein CASTPPGHLSSYEQYF. Full variable domain (outside the CDR3, taken from reference TRBV7-2 and TRBJ2-7): GAGVSQSPSNKVTEKGKDVELRCDPISGHTALYWYRQSLGQGLEFLIYFQGNSAPDKSGLPSDRFSAERTGGSVSTLTIQRTQQEDSAVYLCASTPPGHLSSYEQYFGPGTRLTVT.

There are many counts of this clonotype. The genes are TRBV20-1 and TRBJ2-7, with TRBD1 matching 11 bases. Looked up from germline, CDR1 is DFQATT and CDR2 is SNEGSKA (reference sequence). Trimming removed 0 bases from V and 3 bases from J; junction bases left unmatched: 1. The CDR3 is 14 residues long. CDR3 nucleotide sequence: TGCAGTGCTAGAGATGGGACAGGGGGCTACGAGCAGTACTTC. It translates to CSARDGTGGYEQYF.

This clonotype was seen many times. The chain couples TRBV2 to TRBJ2-7; maybe TRBD2 (6 bases). This CDR3 region has 12 residues. The V gene's germline CDR1 is SNHLY and CDR2 FYNNEI. For the CDR3, the DNA is TGTGCGGGGGGAGAGGGGTACTACGAGCAGTACTTC. Residues: CAGGEGYYEQYF.

The V and J genes are TRBV11-2 and TRBJ2-7, with D perhaps matching TRBD2 (6 bases). The CDR3 consists of 15 residues. The germline gives CDR1 SGHAT, CDR2 FQNNGV. Trimming took off 5 bases at V and 1 base at J, with 15 bases between the two ends. The CDR3 nucleotides read TGTGCCAGCAGCGACGATGACCGGGAGTCCTACGAGCAGTACTTC. It is translated as CASSDDDRESYEQYF.

The chain couples TRBV15 to TRBJ1-4; 10 positions match TRBD1. The ends lost 6 bases at V and 8 bases at J; junction bases unmatched: 12. Germline V gene data show CDR1 as LNHNV and CDR2 as YYDKDF (reference sequence). The CDR3 is made up of 16 amino acids. DNA for the CDR3: TGTGCCACCAGGGGCCCGGGGACAGGGGTGGAAGAAAAACTGTTTTTT. This translates into CATRGPGTGVEEKLFF.